The clone carrying this TCR beta chain was seen a handful of times. This sample is drawn from a study of blood T cells in healthy people across ages. Through a sample-barcoded 5' primer and a J-beta primer mix, a second PCR was run for about 6 to 12 cycles. TCRdb used MiXCR to reprocess the 5' RACE reads, holding one entry per CDR3 protein. This table holds roughly 560,000 distinct CDR3 sequences, more than 20% found once. The CDR3 covers 13 residues. V shed 6 bases and J shed 1 base, with 10 bases lying between them. Germline V gene data show CDR1 as SNHLY and CDR2 as FYNNEI. These same records also appear under a second study, on T cells of mothers and their children.

This TCR derives from a boy aged 5-17 years in good health. Input material: blood. This chain connects TRBV2 to TRBJ2-7; possibly TRBD1 for D (6 bases). The CDR3 DNA sequence: TGTGCCAGCAGGGGGACACAATCCTACGAGCAGTACTTC. Its translation is CASRGTQSYEQYF.